In this sample, the clone carrying this TCR beta chain turned up many times. CDR3 length: 12 amino acids. Germline V gene lookup returns CDR1 SGHAT and CDR2 FQNNGV. V was cut by 1 base and J by 11 bases, with 11 bases left in between. This sample was taken from a study of T cells in Graves' hyperthyroidism and ophthalmopathy. The source of the PBMCs was approximately 9.5 ml of fresh peripheral blood. Researchers took RNA transcripts and amplified the TCR beta CDR3 regions from them. The HTBI primer set served for first-round RT-PCR of the TCR CDR3. TCRdb called the multiplex PCR reads again in MiXCR, with one record for every CDR3 protein. Among around 240,000 distinct CDR3 sequences listed, about 16% were seen once.

The sequencing input was blood. The sequence was collected from a woman younger than 30 with Graves' ophthalmopathy. V usage is TRBV11-2 and J usage is TRBJ1-1, with D tentatively TRBD1 (6 bases). The DNA of the CDR3 is TGTGCCAGCAGCTTAGCAACAGGGTGGGCTTTCTTT. Protein sequence: CASSLATGWAFF. Looking up the rest from reference TRBV11-2 and TRBJ1-1 gives the full variable domain: EAGVAQSPRYKIIEKRQSVAFWCNPISGHATLYWYQQILGQGPKLLIQFQNNGVVDDSQLPKDRFSAERLKGVDSTLKIQPAKLEDSAVYLCASSLATGWAFFGQGTRLTVV.